The rows below give T cell receptor beta chains drawn from one sample of a study of blood T cells in healthy people across ages. TCRdb fed the 5' RACE reads into MiXCR, producing one record per CDR3 protein. The data contain about 970,000 distinct CDR3 sequences, 51% of them singletons. The sequenced material came from blood. All receptors derive from a woman aged 55-70 years in good health. CDR3s include the opening cysteine and the closing phenylalanine or tryptophan. The D gene is left open where the match is weak. Clone size is shown for a subset of rows, as once, few, many or a class of expanded clone.

>TRBJ2-3|-|-|TRBV5-1
TGCGCCAGCAGCTTGGAAGGGTCCGCAGATACGCAGTATTTT
CASSLEGSADTQYF
>TRBJ2-1|-|TRBD2|TRBV4-1
TGCGCCAGCAGCCAAGGTCCTAGCGGGAGGAATGAGCAGTTCTTC
CASSQGPSGRNEQFF
>TRBJ2-3|few|-|TRBV28
TGTGCCAGCAGTTTTTTCCCGTTGGCAGCCCCCTTTTCCACGTATACGCAGTATTTT
CASSFFPLAAPFSTYTQYF
>TRBJ2-7|few|-|TRBV27
TGTGCCAGCAGTCCCCTCCGGGACCTCCGGGGGCAGTACTTC
CASSPLRDLRGQYF
>TRBJ2-1|-|-|TRBV11-3
TGTGCCAGCTCAGACAGGTTCTTGTCAAATGAGCAGTTCTTC
CASSDRFLSNEQFF
>TRBJ2-7|few|-|TRBV18
TGTGCCAGCTCCCCTTCGGGTAACTACGAGCAGTACTTC
CASSPSGNYEQYF
>TRBJ2-1|few|TRBD2|TRBV12-3/TRBV12-4
TGTGCCAGCAGCCCGGGACTACCTCATGAGCAGTTCTTC
CASSPGLPHEQFF
>TRBJ1-2|once|-|TRBV4-1
TGCGCCAGCAGCCAAGGTCAGAGGATAGGCTATGGCTACACCTTC
CASSQGQRIGYGYTF
>TRBJ2-5|few|TRBD2|TRBV20-1
TGCAGTGCCATTGGGGGGAGACTAGCGGCCCAAGAGACCCAGTACTTC
CSAIGGRLAAQETQYF
>TRBJ2-1|few|-|TRBV4-1
TGCGCCAGCAGCCTCGTCGGGACGACATACAATGAGCAGTTCTTC
CASSLVGTTYNEQFF
>TRBJ1-6|-|-|TRBV25-1
TGTGCCAGCCGTGAACTTGACAGACCCAATTCACCCCTCCACTTT
CASRELDRPNSPLHF
>TRBJ2-7|-|TRBD1|TRBV4-2
TGTGCCAGCAGCCAACCGAACCGGGACAGAACCTACGAGCAGTACTTC
CASSQPNRDRTYEQYF
>TRBJ2-3|few|-|TRBV9
TGTGCCAGCAGCGTAACGGGACATACTAGCACAGATACGCAGTATTTT
CASSVTGHTSTDTQYF
>TRBJ2-4|-|TRBD1|TRBV7-2
TGTGCCAGCAGCACACAGGGGGCGCGTGAGCAGTACTTC
CASSTQGAREQYF
>TRBJ1-1|few|-|TRBV20-1
TGCAGTGCTAGAGATCAGGGGAACACTGAAGCTTTCTTT
CSARDQGNTEAFF
>TRBJ2-6|-|-|TRBV5-1
TGCGCCAGCAGCCCCCTCGTTCGAGGGAACTCTGGGGCCAACGTCCTGACTTTC
CASSPLVRGNSGANVLTF
>TRBJ1-5|-|-|TRBV28
TGTGCCAGCAGTTTATTGGGGCCTGGCAATCAGCCCCAGCATTTT
CASSLLGPGNQPQHF
>TRBJ2-6|-|-|TRBV12-3/TRBV12-4
TGTGCCAGCAGTTTAAACACTGGGGCCAACGTCCTGACTTTC
CASSLNTGANVLTF
>TRBJ1-5|-|-|TRBV6-2/TRBV6-3
TGTGCCAGCAGTTCAGGGCTTAATCAGCCCCAGCATTTT
CASSSGLNQPQHF
>TRBJ1-2|-|-|TRBV2
TGTGCCAGCAGTGATTCCGGGGGCGTCTATGGCTACACCTTC
CASSDSGGVYGYTF
>TRBJ1-4|-|-|TRBV30
TGTGCCTGGAGTAGGGGCGACGATGAAAAACTGTTTTTT
CAWSRGDDEKLFF
>TRBJ2-3|many|TRBD2|TRBV27
TGTGCCAGCAGTTCCCTGACTAGCAACACAGATACGCAGTATTTT
CASSSLTSNTDTQYF
>TRBJ2-7|-|-|TRBV20-1
TGCAGTGCTAGAGATGGGGTAGCCCCAGGGGACGAGCAGTACTTC
CSARDGVAPGDEQYF
>TRBJ2-7|few|-|TRBV7-9
TGTGCCAGCAGCACGAAAAATCTCTACGAGCAGTACTTC
CASSTKNLYEQYF
>TRBJ2-4|-|-|TRBV4-3
TGCGCCTGCAGACAACAGGGCCGTGGAGACATTCAGTACTTC
CACRQQGRGDIQYF
>TRBJ1-4|-|-|TRBV28
TGTGCCAGCAGTTATCGACAGGTTGAAAAACTGTTTTTT
CASSYRQVEKLFF
>TRBJ2-1|many|-|TRBV2
TGTGCCAGCAGTGGAACAGGATTGGGTGAGCAGTTCTTC
CASSGTGLGEQFF